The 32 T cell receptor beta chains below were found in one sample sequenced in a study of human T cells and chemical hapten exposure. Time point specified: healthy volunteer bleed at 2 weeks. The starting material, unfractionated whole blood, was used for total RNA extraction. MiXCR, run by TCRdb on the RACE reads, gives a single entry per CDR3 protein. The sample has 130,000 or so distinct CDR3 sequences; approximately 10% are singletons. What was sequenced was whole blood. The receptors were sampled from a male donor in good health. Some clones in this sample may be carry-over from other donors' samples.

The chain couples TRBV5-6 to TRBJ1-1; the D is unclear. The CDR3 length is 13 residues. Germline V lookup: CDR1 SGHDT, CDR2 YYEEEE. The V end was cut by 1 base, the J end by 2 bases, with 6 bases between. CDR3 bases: TGTGCCAGCAGCTTGTTCGTAAACACTGAAGCTTTCTTT. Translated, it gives CASSLFVNTEAFF. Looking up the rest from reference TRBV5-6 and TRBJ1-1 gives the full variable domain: DAGVTQSPTHLIKTRGQQVTLRCSPKSGHDTVSWYQQALGQGPQFIFQYYEEEERQRGNFPDRFSGHQFPNYSSELNVNALLLGDSALYLCASSLFVNTEAFFGQGTRLTVV.

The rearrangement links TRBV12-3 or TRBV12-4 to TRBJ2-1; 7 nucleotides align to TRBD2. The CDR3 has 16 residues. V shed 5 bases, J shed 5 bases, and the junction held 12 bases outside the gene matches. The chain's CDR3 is CASSPAWGGNDNEQFF. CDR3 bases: TGTGCCAGCAGTCCAGCTTGGGGGGGGAATGACAATGAGCAGTTCTTC.

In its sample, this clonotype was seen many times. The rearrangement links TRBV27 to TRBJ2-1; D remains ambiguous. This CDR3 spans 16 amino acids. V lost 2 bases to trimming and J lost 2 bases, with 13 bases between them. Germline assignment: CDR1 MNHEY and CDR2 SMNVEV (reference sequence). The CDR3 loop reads CASSLKWSGTYNEQFF. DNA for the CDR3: TGTGCCAGCAGTTTAAAGTGGAGTGGGACCTACAATGAGCAGTTCTTC.

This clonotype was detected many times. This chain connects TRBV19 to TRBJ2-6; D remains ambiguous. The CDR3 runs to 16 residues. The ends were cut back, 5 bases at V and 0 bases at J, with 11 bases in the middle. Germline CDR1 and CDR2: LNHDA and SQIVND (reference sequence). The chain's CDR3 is CASSPRSVSGANVLTF. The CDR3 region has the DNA TGTGCCAGTAGTCCCAGGTCAGTCTCTGGGGCCAACGTCCTGACTTTC.

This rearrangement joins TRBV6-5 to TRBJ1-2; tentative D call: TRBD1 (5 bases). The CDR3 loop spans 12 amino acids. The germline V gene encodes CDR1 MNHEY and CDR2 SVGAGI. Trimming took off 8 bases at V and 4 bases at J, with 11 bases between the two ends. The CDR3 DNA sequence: TGTGCCAGCTCGGGGACTTTCTATGGCTACACCTTC. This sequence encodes CASSGTFYGYTF.

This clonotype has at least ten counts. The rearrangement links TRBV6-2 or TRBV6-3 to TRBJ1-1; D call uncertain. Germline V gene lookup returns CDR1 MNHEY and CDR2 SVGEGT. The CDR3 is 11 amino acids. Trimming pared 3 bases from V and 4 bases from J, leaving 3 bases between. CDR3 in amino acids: CASSYITEAFF. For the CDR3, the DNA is TGTGCCAGCAGTTATATCACTGAAGCTTTCTTT.

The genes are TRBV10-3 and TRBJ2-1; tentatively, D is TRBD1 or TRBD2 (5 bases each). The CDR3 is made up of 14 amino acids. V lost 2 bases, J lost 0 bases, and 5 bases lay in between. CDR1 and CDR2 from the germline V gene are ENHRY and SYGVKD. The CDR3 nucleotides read TGTGCCATCAGTGAGGGGGGCTCCTACAATGAGCAGTTCTTC. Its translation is CAISEGGSYNEQFF.

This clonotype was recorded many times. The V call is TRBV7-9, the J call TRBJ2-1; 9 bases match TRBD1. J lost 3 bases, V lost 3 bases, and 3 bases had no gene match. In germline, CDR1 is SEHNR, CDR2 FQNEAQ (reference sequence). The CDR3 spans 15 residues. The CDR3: CASSLTGGFYNEQFF. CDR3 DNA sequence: TGTGCCAGCAGCTTGACAGGGGGGTTCTACAATGAGCAGTTCTTC.

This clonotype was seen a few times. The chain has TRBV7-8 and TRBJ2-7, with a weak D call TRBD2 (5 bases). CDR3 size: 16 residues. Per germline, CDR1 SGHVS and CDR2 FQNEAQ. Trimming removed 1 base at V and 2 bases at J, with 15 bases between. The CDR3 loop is CASSLVRGTITYEQYF. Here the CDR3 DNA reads TGTGCCAGCAGCTTAGTTCGGGGAACTATAACCTACGAGCAGTACTTC.

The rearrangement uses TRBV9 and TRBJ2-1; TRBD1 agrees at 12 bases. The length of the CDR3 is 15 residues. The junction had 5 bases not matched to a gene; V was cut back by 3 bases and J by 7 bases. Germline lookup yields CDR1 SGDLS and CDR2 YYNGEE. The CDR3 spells CASSEGTGGGNEQFF. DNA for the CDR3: TGTGCCAGCAGCGAGGGGACAGGGGGCGGGAATGAGCAGTTCTTC.

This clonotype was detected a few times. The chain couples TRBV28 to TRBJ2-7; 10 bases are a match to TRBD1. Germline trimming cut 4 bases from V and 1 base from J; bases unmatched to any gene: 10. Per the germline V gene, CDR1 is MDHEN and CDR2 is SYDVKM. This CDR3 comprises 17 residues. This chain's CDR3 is CASSSRSGQGPSYEQYF. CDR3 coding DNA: TGTGCCAGCAGTTCACGATCGGGACAGGGGCCTTCCTACGAGCAGTACTTC.

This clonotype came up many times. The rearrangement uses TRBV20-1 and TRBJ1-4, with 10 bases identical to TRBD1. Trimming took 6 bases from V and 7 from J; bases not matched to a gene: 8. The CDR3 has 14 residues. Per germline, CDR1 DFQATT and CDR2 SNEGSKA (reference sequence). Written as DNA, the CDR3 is TGCAGTGCCGAGAGGGACAGGGGAGTTGAAAAACTGTTTTTT. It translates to CSAERDRGVEKLFF.

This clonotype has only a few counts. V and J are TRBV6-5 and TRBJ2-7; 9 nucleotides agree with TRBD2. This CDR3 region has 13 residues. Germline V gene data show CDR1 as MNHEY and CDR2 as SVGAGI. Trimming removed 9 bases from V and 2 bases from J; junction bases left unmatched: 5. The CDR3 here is CARREGRPYEQYF. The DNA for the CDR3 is TGTGCCAGGCGGGAGGGCCGACCCTACGAGCAGTACTTC.

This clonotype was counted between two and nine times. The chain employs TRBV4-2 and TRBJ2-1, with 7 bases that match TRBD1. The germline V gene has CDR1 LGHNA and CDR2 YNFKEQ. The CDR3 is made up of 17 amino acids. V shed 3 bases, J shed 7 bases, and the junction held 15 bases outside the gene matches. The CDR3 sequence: CASSQASPGQLGNEQFF. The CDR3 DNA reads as TGTGCCAGCAGCCAGGCTTCGCCGGGACAGCTGGGGAATGAGCAGTTCTTC.

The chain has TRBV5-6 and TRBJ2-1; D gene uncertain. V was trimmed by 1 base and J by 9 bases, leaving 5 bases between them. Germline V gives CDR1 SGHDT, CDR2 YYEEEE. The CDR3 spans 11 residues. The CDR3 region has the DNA TGTGCCAGCAGCTTGATCAGTGAGCAGTTCTTC. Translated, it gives CASSLISEQFF.

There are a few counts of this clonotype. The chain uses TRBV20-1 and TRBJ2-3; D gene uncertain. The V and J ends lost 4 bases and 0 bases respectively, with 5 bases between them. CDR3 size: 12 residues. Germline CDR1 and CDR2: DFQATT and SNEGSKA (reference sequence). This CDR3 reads CSATSSTDTQYF. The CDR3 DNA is TGCAGTGCTACGTCTAGCACAGATACGCAGTATTTT.

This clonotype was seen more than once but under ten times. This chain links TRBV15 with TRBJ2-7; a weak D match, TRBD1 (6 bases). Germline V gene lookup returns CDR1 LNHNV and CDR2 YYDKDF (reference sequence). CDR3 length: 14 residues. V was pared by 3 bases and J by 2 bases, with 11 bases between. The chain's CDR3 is CATSSTGQPYEQYF. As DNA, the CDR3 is TGTGCCACCAGCAGCACAGGGCAACCCTACGAGCAGTACTTC.

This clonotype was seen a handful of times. Written as DNA, the CDR3 is TGTGCCAGTAGCCCAGACAGGGGGCTTGCCAATCAGCCCCAGCATTTT. Encoded protein: CASSPDRGLANQPQHF. The chain joins TRBV19 to TRBJ1-5; 10 positions agree with TRBD1. The CDR3 sequence is 16 residues long. Germline CDR1 and CDR2: LNHDA and SQIVND (reference sequence). V was pared by 6 bases and J by 3 bases, with 8 bases of the junction left unmatched.

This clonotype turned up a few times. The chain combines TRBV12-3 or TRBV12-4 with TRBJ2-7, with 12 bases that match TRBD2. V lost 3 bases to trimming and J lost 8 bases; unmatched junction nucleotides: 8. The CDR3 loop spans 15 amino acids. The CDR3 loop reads CASSFLGLAGHQQYF. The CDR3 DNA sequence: TGTGCCAGCAGTTTCCTCGGACTAGCGGGACACCAGCAGTACTTC.

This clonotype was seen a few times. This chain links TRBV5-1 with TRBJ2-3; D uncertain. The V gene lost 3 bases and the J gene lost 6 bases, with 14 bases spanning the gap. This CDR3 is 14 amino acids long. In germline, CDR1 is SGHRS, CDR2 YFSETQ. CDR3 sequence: CASSWAPGDDTQYF. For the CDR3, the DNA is TGCGCCAGCAGCTGGGCCCCCGGAGATGATACGCAGTATTTT.

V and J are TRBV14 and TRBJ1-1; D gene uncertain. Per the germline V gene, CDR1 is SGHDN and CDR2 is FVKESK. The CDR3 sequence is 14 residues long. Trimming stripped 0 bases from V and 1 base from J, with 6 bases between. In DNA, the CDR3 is TGTGCCAGCAGCCAAGATACACCGAACACTGAAGCTTTCTTT. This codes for CASSQDTPNTEAFF.

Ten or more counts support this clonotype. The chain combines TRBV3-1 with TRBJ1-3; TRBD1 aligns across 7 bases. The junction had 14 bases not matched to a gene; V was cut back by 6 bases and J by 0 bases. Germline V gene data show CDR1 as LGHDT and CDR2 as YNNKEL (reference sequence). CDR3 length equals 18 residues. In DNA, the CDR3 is TGTGCCAGCAGTCTCTCCGGGACAGAACCTTTCTCTGGAAACACCATATATTTT. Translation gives CASSLSGTEPFSGNTIYF. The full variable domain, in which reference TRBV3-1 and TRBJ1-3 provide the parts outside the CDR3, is DTAVSQTPKYLVTQMGNDKSIKCEQNLGHDTMYWYKQDSKKFLKIMFSYNNKELIINETVPNRFSPKSPDKAHLNLHINSLELGDSAVYFCASSLSGTEPFSGNTIYFGEGSWLTVV.

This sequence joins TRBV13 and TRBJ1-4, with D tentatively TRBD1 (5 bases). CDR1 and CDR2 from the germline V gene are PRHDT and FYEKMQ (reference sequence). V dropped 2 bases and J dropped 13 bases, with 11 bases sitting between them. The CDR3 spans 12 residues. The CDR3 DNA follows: TGTGCCAGCAGCTTATGGAGGGGTTCACTGTTTTTT. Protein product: CASSLWRGSLFF.

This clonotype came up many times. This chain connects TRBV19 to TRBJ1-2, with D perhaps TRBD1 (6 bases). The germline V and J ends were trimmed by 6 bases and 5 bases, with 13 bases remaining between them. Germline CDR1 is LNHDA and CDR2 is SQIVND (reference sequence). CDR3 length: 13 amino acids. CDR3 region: CASSEQGEYGYTF. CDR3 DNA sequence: TGTGCCAGTAGCGAACAGGGAGAATATGGCTACACCTTC. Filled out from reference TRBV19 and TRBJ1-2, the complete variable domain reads DGGITQSPKYLFRKEGQNVTLSCEQNLNHDAMYWYRQDPGQGLRLIYYSQIVNDFQKGDIAEGYSVSREKKESFPLTVTSAQKNPTAFYLCASSEQGEYGYTFGSGTRLTVV.

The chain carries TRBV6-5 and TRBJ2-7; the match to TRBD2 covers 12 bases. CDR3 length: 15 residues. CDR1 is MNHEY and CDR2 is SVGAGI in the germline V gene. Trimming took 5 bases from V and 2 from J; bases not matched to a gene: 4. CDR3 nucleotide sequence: TGTGCCAGCAGTAAGGGACTAGCGGGTGCCTACGAGCAGTACTTC. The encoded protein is CASSKGLAGAYEQYF.

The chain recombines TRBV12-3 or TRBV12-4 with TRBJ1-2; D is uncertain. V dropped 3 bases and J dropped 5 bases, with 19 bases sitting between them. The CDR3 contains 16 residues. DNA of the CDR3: TGTGCCAGCAGTTTCCCTGGGAGGCCGAGATCATATGGCTACACCTTC. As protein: CASSFPGRPRSYGYTF.

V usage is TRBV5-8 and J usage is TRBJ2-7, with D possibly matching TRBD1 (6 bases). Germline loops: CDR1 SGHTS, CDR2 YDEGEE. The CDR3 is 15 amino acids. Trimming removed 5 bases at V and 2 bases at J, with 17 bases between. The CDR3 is CASSQDSEQPYEQYF. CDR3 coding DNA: TGTGCCAGCAGTCAGGACAGCGAACAGCCCTACGAGCAGTACTTC.

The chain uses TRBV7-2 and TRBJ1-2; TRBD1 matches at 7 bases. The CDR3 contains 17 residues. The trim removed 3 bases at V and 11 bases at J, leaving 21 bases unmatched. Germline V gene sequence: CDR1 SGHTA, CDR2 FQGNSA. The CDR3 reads CASSFHQRGTVHVVYTF. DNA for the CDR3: TGTGCCAGCAGCTTCCATCAGCGCGGGACAGTGCATGTTGTGTACACCTTC. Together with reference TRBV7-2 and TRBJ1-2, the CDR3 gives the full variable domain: GAGVSQSPSNKVTEKGKDVELRCDPISGHTALYWYRQSLGQGLEFLIYFQGNSAPDKSGLPSDRFSAERTGGSVSTLTIQRTQQEDSAVYLCASSFHQRGTVHVVYTFGSGTRLTVV.

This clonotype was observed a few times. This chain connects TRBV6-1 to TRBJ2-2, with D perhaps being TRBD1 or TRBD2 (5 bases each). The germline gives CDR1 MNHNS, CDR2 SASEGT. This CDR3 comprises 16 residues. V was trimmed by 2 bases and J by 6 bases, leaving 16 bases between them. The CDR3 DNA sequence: TGTGCCAGCAGTGAAAGGTGGAGGCAGGGAGCCGGGGAGCTGTTTTTT. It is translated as CASSERWRQGAGELFF.

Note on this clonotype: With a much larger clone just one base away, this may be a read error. The CDR3 nucleotides are TGTGCCAGCAGTTTAACCCCCCGGGGACAGGGAAATCAGCCCCTGCATTTT. It encodes CASSLTPRGQGNQPLHF. The rearrangement joins TRBV12-3 or TRBV12-4 to TRBJ1-5; 9 bases align to TRBD1. This CDR3 spans 17 amino acids.

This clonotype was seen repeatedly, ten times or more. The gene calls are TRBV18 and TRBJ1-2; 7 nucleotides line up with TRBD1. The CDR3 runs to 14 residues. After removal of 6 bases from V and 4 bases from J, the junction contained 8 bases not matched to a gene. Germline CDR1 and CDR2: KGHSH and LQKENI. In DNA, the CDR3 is TGTGCCAGCTCGGGCTGGGGACAGAGCTATGGCTACACCTTC. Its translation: CASSGWGQSYGYTF. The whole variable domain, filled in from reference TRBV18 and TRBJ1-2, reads NAGVMQNPRHLVRRRGQEARLRCSPMKGHSHVYWYRQLPEEGLKFMVYLQKENIIDESGMPKERFSAEFPKEGPSILRIQQVVRGDSAAYFCASSGWGQSYGYTFGSGTRLTVV.

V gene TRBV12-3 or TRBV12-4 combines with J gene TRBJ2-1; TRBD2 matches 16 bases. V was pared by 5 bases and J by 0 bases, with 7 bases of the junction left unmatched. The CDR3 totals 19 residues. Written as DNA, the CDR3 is TGTGCCAGCAGTGGGCCGGGACTAGCGGGAGGGAGCTCCTACAATGAGCAGTTCTTC. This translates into CASSGPGLAGGSSYNEQFF.